The rows below give T cell receptor beta chains drawn from one sample of a study of T cell changes during pregnancy in multiple sclerosis. Data came from immunoSEQ multiplex PCR; TCRdb stores just in-frame clones and leaves some out. The sample lists about 68,000 clones; roughly 89% were seen once. The sequencing used peripheral blood, collected in the second trimester of pregnancy. The receptors here all came from a female donor with multiple sclerosis, enrolled in a pregnancy study. CDR3s include the opening cysteine and the closing phenylalanine or tryptophan. Each record gives: J gene, D gene, clone size, V gene, CDR3 protein, CDR3 DNA. D genes are given only for firm matches. A clone size is listed for some rows: how often the clone was seen (once, few, many), or a class if it is expanded.

j_call: TRBJ1-1; d_call: TRBD1; clone_size: -; v_call: TRBV29-1; cdr3_aa: CSVVNRGRRTEAFF; cdr3_nt: TGCAGCGTGGTTAACAGGGGGCGTCGGACTGAAGCTTTCTTT
j_call: TRBJ2-7; d_call: TRBD1; clone_size: -; v_call: TRBV11-2; cdr3_aa: CASSSSLGQGAYEQYF; cdr3_nt: TGTGCCAGCAGCTCCAGCTTAGGGCAGGGGGCCTACGAGCAGTACTTC
j_call: TRBJ2-1; d_call: TRBD2; clone_size: -; v_call: TRBV7-9; cdr3_aa: CASSPRRSGDGEQFF; cdr3_nt: TGTGCCAGCAGCCCGAGGCGTAGCGGGGATGGTGAGCAGTTCTTC
j_call: TRBJ1-1; d_call: TRBD1; clone_size: -; v_call: TRBV6-1; cdr3_aa: CASSEVVYTTNRGLTEAFF; cdr3_nt: TGTGCCAGCAGTGAAGTTGTCTACACAACTAACAGGGGACTCACTGAAGCTTTCTTT
j_call: TRBJ1-2; d_call: -; clone_size: -; v_call: TRBV27; cdr3_aa: CASSFSRAFYGYTF; cdr3_nt: TGTGCCAGCAGTTTTTCGCGGGCCTTCTATGGCTACACCTTC
j_call: TRBJ2-2; d_call: TRBD2; clone_size: once; v_call: TRBV11-2; cdr3_aa: CASSLLSSGPTGELFF; cdr3_nt: TGTGCCAGCAGCTTACTCTCTAGCGGCCCCACCGGGGAGCTGTTTTTT
j_call: TRBJ2-3; d_call: TRBD2; clone_size: -; v_call: TRBV7-8; cdr3_aa: CASSSSSVLAATDTQYF; cdr3_nt: TGTGCCAGCAGCTCTTCCTCTGTACTAGCGGCCACAGATACGCAGTATTTT
j_call: TRBJ2-7; d_call: TRBD1; clone_size: -; v_call: TRBV9; cdr3_aa: CASSVGTGFREQYF; cdr3_nt: TGTGCCAGCAGCGTCGGGACAGGGTTTCGCGAGCAGTACTTC
j_call: TRBJ2-7; d_call: TRBD1; clone_size: -; v_call: TRBV29-1; cdr3_aa: CSAQGVLSSYEQYF; cdr3_nt: TGCAGCGCCCAGGGGGTCCTTAGCTCCTACGAGCAGTACTTC
j_call: TRBJ2-4; d_call: -; clone_size: -; v_call: TRBV5-1; cdr3_aa: CASSLAPGDSIQYF; cdr3_nt: TGCGCCAGCAGCTTGGCCCCGGGGGATTCCATTCAGTACTTC
j_call: TRBJ2-7; d_call: TRBD1; clone_size: once; v_call: TRBV2; cdr3_aa: CASSDRDRKAYEQYF; cdr3_nt: TGTGCCAGCAGTGACCGGGACAGGAAAGCCTACGAGCAGTACTTC
j_call: TRBJ1-3; d_call: -; clone_size: -; v_call: TRBV19; cdr3_aa: CASSAGQPGNTIYF; cdr3_nt: TGTGCCAGTAGCGCCGGACAGCCAGGAAACACCATATATTTT
j_call: TRBJ2-5; d_call: TRBD1; clone_size: -; v_call: TRBV7-2; cdr3_aa: CASSLRTGQETQYF; cdr3_nt: TGTGCCAGCAGCCTCAGGACAGGTCAAGAGACCCAGTACTTC
j_call: TRBJ2-2; d_call: -; clone_size: -; v_call: TRBV4-1; cdr3_aa: CASSQVVTGFTGELFF; cdr3_nt: TGCGCCAGCAGCCAAGTAGTCACAGGGTTCACCGGGGAGCTGTTTTTT
j_call: TRBJ1-5; d_call: TRBD1; clone_size: -; v_call: TRBV18; cdr3_aa: CASSGTGENQPQHF; cdr3_nt: TGTGCCAGCTCAGGAACAGGGGAGAATCAGCCCCAGCATTTT
j_call: TRBJ2-6; d_call: TRBD1; clone_size: -; v_call: TRBV2; cdr3_aa: CAGTTGGSGANVLTF; cdr3_nt: TGTGCCGGCACGACAGGGGGCTCTGGGGCCAACGTCCTGACTTTC
j_call: TRBJ2-7; d_call: TRBD1; clone_size: -; v_call: TRBV28; cdr3_aa: CASSFRGTGVDEQYF; cdr3_nt: TGTGCCAGCAGTTTTAGAGGGACAGGGGTCGACGAGCAGTACTTC
j_call: TRBJ1-4; d_call: -; clone_size: -; v_call: TRBV6-5; cdr3_aa: CASSFYATNEKLFF; cdr3_nt: TGTGCCAGCAGTTTTTATGCAACTAATGAAAAACTGTTTTTT
j_call: TRBJ1-2; d_call: TRBD1; clone_size: -; v_call: TRBV29-1; cdr3_aa: CSPDRGGYGYTF; cdr3_nt: TGCAGCCCCGACAGGGGCGGCTATGGCTACACCTTC
j_call: TRBJ2-7; d_call: TRBD2; clone_size: -; v_call: TRBV10-3; cdr3_aa: CAISEGPGEGSYEQYF; cdr3_nt: TGTGCCATCAGTGAGGGTCCGGGGGAGGGCTCCTACGAGCAGTACTTC
j_call: TRBJ2-3; d_call: TRBD2; clone_size: -; v_call: TRBV7-6; cdr3_aa: CASSLVAGGSTDTQYF; cdr3_nt: TGTGCCAGCAGCTTAGTTGCGGGGGGGAGCACAGATACGCAGTATTTT
j_call: TRBJ2-3; d_call: TRBD2; clone_size: -; v_call: TRBV7-2; cdr3_aa: CASSPPGLATDTQYF; cdr3_nt: TGTGCCAGCAGCCCACCGGGACTAGCAACAGATACGCAGTATTTT
j_call: TRBJ2-7; d_call: TRBD2; clone_size: -; v_call: TRBV7-9; cdr3_aa: CASSLTGGMGEQYF; cdr3_nt: TGTGCCAGCAGCTTAACGGGGGGTATGGGCGAGCAGTACTTC
j_call: TRBJ2-1; d_call: -; clone_size: -; v_call: TRBV5-1; cdr3_aa: CASSTRDSKEGNRYNEQFF; cdr3_nt: TGCGCCAGCAGTACGCGGGACAGTAAGGAAGGAAATCGTTACAATGAGCAGTTCTTC
j_call: TRBJ1-1; d_call: TRBD1; clone_size: -; v_call: TRBV19; cdr3_aa: CASSAGTGTPFF; cdr3_nt: TGTGCCAGTAGTGCCGGGACAGGGACACCTTTCTTT
j_call: TRBJ2-7; d_call: TRBD1; clone_size: -; v_call: TRBV18; cdr3_aa: CASSLRTGAYEQYF; cdr3_nt: TGTGCCAGCTCACTCCGGACAGGGGCCTACGAGCAGTACTTC
j_call: TRBJ1-2; d_call: -; clone_size: -; v_call: TRBV7-8; cdr3_aa: CASSLRRGTNYGYTF; cdr3_nt: TGTGCCAGCAGCTTGAGGCGGGGCACTAACTATGGCTACACCTTC
j_call: TRBJ1-3; d_call: -; clone_size: -; v_call: TRBV6-1; cdr3_aa: CASSATGGSGNTIYF; cdr3_nt: TGTGCCAGCAGTGCCACGGGAGGGTCGGGAAACACCATATATTTT
j_call: TRBJ2-4; d_call: TRBD1; clone_size: -; v_call: TRBV19; cdr3_aa: CASSLRGPGNIQYF; cdr3_nt: TGTGCCAGTAGTCTCAGGGGGCCGGGGAACATTCAGTACTTC
j_call: TRBJ2-1; d_call: TRBD1; clone_size: -; v_call: TRBV2; cdr3_aa: CASSSTGGLYNEQFF; cdr3_nt: TGTGCCAGCAGTTCGACAGGGGGCCTATACAATGAGCAGTTCTTC
j_call: TRBJ1-1; d_call: -; clone_size: -; v_call: TRBV6-6; cdr3_aa: CASSSSYPGAFF; cdr3_nt: TGTGCCAGCAGTTCTTCCTACCCGGGGGCTTTCTTT
j_call: TRBJ1-3; d_call: -; clone_size: -; v_call: TRBV4-3; cdr3_aa: CASSQLSQRASSGNTIYF; cdr3_nt: TGCGCCAGCAGCCAGCTGTCCCAGAGGGCCTCCTCTGGAAACACCATATATTTT
j_call: TRBJ2-7; d_call: -; clone_size: -; v_call: TRBV5-6; cdr3_aa: CASSLQGAPEQYF; cdr3_nt: TGTGCCAGCAGCTTACAGGGTGCCCCCGAGCAGTACTTC
j_call: TRBJ2-2; d_call: -; clone_size: once; v_call: TRBV5-4; cdr3_aa: CASATGEAGELFF; cdr3_nt: TGTGCCAGCGCCACAGGGGAGGCCGGGGAGCTGTTTTTT
j_call: TRBJ2-3; d_call: TRBD1; clone_size: once; v_call: TRBV27; cdr3_aa: CASSRYRGTTDTQYF; cdr3_nt: TGTGCCAGCAGTCGTTACAGGGGGACCACAGATACGCAGTATTTT
j_call: TRBJ1-1; d_call: TRBD1; clone_size: -; v_call: TRBV2; cdr3_aa: CASPATGAGNTEAFF; cdr3_nt: TGTGCCAGTCCAGCGACAGGGGCTGGGAACACTGAAGCTTTCTTT
j_call: TRBJ2-3; d_call: TRBD1; clone_size: -; v_call: TRBV7-9; cdr3_aa: CASSLVQGASDTQYF; cdr3_nt: TGTGCCAGCAGCTTAGTACAGGGGGCATCAGATACGCAGTATTTT
j_call: TRBJ1-2; d_call: -; clone_size: -; v_call: TRBV19; cdr3_aa: CASSIVGLNYGYTF; cdr3_nt: TGTGCCAGTAGTATTGTGGGACTGAACTATGGCTACACCTTC
j_call: TRBJ2-1; d_call: TRBD2; clone_size: -; v_call: TRBV7-2; cdr3_aa: CASSSLAGGPNEQFF; cdr3_nt: TGTGCCAGCAGCAGTCTAGCGGGGGGGCCCAATGAGCAGTTCTTC
j_call: TRBJ1-2; d_call: -; clone_size: once; v_call: TRBV7-8; cdr3_aa: CASSSADRRNYGYTF; cdr3_nt: TGTGCCAGCAGCTCCGCAGACAGGCGGAACTATGGCTACACCTTC
j_call: TRBJ1-4; d_call: -; clone_size: -; v_call: TRBV11-2; cdr3_aa: CASSFNGQSHEKLFF; cdr3_nt: TGTGCCAGCAGCTTTAATGGACAGAGCCATGAAAAACTGTTTTTT